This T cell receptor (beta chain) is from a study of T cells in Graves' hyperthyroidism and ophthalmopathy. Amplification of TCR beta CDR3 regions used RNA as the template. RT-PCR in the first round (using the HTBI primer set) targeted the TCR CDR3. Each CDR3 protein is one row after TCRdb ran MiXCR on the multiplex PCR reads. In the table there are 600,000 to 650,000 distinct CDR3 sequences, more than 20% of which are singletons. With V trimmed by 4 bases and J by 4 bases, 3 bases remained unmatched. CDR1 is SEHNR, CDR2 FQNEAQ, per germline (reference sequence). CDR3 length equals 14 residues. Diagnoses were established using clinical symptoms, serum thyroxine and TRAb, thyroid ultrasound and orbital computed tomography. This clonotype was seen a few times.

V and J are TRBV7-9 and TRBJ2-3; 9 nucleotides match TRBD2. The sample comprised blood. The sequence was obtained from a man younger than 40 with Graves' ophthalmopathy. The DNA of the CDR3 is TGTGCCAGCAGCTACCAGCGGGAGGCAGATACGCAGTATTTT. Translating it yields CASSYQREADTQYF. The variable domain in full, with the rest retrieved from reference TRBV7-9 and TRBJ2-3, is DTGVSQNPRHKITKRGQNVTFRCDPISEHNRLYWYRQTLGQGPEFLTYFQNEAQLEKSRLLSDRFSAERPKGSFSTLEIQRTEQGDSAMYLCASSYQREADTQYFGPGTRLTVL.